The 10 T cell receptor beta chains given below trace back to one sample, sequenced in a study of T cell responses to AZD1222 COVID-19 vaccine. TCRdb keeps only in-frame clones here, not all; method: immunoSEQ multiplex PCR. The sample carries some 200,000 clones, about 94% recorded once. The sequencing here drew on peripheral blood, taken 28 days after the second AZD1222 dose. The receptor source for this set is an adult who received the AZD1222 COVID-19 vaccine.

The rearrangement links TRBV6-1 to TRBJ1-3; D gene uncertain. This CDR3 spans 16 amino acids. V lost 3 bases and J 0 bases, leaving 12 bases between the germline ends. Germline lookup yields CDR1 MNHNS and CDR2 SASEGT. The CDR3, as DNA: TGTGCCAGCAGTGAGGTAGGAGGAGTCTCTGGAAACACCATATATTTT. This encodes CASSEVGGVSGNTIYF.

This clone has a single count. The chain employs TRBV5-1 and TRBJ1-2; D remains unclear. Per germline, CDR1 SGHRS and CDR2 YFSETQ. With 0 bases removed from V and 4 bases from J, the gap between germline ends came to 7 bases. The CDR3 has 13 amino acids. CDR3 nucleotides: TGCGCCAGCAGCTTGGGGCGAATCTATGGCTACACCTTC. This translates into CASSLGRIYGYTF.

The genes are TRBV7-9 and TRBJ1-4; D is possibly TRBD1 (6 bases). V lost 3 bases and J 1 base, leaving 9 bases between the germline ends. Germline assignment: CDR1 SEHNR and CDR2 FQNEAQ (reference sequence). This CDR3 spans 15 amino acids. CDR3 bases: TGTGCCAGCAGCTTGGGGACATTAACTAATGAAAAACTGTTTTTT. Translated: CASSLGTLTNEKLFF.

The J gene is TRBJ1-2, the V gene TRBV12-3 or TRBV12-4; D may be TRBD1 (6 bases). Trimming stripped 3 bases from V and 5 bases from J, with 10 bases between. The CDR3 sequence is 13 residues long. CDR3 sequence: CASSFRQVYGYTF. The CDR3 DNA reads TGTGCCAGCAGTTTTAGACAGGTTTATGGCTACACCTTC.

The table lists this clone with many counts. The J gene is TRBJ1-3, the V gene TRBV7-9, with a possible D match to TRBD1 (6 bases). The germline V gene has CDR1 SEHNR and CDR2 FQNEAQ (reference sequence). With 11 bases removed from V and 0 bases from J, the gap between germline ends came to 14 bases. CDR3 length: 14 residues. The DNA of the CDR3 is TGTGCCTCCCCCCCGGACAGCTCTGGAAACACCATATATTTT. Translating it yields CASPPDSSGNTIYF.

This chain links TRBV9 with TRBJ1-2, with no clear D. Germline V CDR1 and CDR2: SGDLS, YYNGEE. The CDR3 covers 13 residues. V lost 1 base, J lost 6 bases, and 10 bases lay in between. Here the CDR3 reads CASSVPTGNGYTF. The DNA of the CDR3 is TGTGCCAGCAGCGTACCCACGGGGAATGGCTACACCTTC. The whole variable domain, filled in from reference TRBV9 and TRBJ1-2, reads DSGVTQTPKHLITATGQRVTLRCSPRSGDLSVYWYQQSLDQGLQFLIQYYNGEERAKGNILERFSAQQFPDLHSELNLSSLELGDSALYFCASSVPTGNGYTFGSGTRLTVV.

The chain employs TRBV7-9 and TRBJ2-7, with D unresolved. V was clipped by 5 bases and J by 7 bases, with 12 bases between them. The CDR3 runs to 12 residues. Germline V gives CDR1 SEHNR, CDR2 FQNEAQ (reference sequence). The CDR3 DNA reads TGTGCCAGCAGCATCAGTACCAGGGAGCAGTACTTC. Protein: CASSISTREQYF.

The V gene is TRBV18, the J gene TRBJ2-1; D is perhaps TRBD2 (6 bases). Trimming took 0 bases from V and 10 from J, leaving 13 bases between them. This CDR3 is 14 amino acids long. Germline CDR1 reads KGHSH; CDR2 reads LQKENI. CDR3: CASSPPGLRGEQFF. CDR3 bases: TGTGCCAGCTCACCACCCGGCCTGCGGGGCGAGCAGTTCTTC.

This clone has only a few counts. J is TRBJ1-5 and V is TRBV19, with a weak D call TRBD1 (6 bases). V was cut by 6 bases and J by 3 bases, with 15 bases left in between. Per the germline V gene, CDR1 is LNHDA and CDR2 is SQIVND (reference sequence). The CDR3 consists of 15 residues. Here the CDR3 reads CASSTNRALNQPQHF. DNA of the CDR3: TGTGCCAGTAGCACAAACAGGGCCCTCAATCAGCCCCAGCATTTT.

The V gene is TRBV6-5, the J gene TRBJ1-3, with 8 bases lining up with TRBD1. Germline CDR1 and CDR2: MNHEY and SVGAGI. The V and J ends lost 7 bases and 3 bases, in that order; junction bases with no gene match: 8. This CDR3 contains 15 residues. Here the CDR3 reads CASKRTGRFGNTIYF. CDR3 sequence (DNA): TGTGCCAGCAAGCGGACAGGGAGGTTTGGAAACACCATATATTTT.